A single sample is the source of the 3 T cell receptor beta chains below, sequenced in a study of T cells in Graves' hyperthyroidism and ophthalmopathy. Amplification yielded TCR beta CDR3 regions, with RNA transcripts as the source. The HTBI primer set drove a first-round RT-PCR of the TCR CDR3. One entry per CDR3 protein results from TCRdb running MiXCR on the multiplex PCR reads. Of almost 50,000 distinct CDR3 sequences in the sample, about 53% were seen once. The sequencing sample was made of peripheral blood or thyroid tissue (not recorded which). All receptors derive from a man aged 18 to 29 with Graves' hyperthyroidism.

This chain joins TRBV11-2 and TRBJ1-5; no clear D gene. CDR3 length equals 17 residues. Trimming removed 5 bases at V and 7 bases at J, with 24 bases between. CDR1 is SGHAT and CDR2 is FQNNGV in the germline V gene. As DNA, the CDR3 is TGTGCCAGCAGCGAAGGGAATCGGGGTAGGTCAAGCCAGCCCCAGCATTTT. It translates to CASSEGNRGRSSQPQHF. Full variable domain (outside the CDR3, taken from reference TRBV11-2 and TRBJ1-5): EAGVAQSPRYKIIEKRQSVAFWCNPISGHATLYWYQQILGQGPKLLIQFQNNGVVDDSQLPKDRFSAERLKGVDSTLKIQPAKLEDSAVYLCASSEGNRGRSSQPQHFGDGTRLSIL.

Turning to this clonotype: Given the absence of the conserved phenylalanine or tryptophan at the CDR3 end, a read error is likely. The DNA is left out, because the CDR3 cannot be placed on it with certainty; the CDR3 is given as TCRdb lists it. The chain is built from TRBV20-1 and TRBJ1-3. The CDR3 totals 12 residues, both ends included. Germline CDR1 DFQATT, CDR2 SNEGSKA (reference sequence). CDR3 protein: CSARFAGNTIYI.

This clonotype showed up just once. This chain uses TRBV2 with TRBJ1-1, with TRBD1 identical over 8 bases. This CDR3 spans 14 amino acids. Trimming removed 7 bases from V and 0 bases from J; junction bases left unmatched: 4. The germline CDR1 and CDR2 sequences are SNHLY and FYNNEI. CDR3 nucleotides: TGTGCCAGCACCGTGACAGGGGTGAACACTGAAGCTTTCTTT. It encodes CASTVTGVNTEAFF.